The clone carrying this T cell receptor (beta chain) was seen repeatedly, ten times or more. These data belong to a study of T cells in Graves' hyperthyroidism and ophthalmopathy. Study background: Peripheral blood was secured at the point of initial diagnosis, before any treatment.

TCR beta CDR3 regions were amplified from RNA. Primed by the HTBI set, a first-round RT-PCR was run on the TCR CDR3. TCRdb used MiXCR to reprocess the multiplex PCR reads, holding one entry per CDR3 protein. Of fewer than 350,000 distinct CDR3 sequences listed, 15% to 20% are singletons. Uncontrolled infection, other autoimmune disease, pregnancy or lactation disqualified patients from enrolment. The CDR3 is 14 amino acids. Trimming shortened V by 4 bases and J by 5 bases, and 14 bases separated the two germline ends. Germline V gene data show CDR1 as SNHLY and CDR2 as FYNNEI. This TCR came from a woman aged 40 to 50 with Graves' ophthalmopathy. J is TRBJ1-1 and V is TRBV2; possibly TRBD1 for D (5 bases). Sequencing was performed on blood. The CDR3 sequence is CASSAEGGVTEAFF. The CDR3, as DNA: TGTGCCAGCAGTGCCGAAGGAGGGGTAACTGAAGCTTTCTTT.